A single sample gave rise to the 23 T cell receptor beta chains below, sequenced in a study of OX40 agonist ivuxolimab in advanced cancers. TCRdb's table, derived via immunoSEQ multiplex PCR, lists solely in-frame clones and lacks some. This table has 70,000 to 80,000 clones, about 89% appearing once. The source was CD4+ or CD8+ T cells sorted from blood, collected in a trial of the OX40 agonist ivuxolimab. The receptors shown here come from an adult with an advanced solid tumor such as melanoma, head and neck, liver or kidney cancer.

The chain is built from TRBV5-1 and TRBJ2-2; D is ambiguous. Germline V CDR1 and CDR2: SGHRS, YFSETQ. The CDR3 covers 11 residues. The germline V and J ends were trimmed by 6 bases and 5 bases, with 5 bases remaining between them. The CDR3 DNA sequence: TGCGCCAGCACACGAACCGGGGAGCTGTTTTTT. Its protein is CASTRTGELFF.

V and J are TRBV15 and TRBJ1-4; D remains ambiguous. This CDR3 spans 15 amino acids. V was trimmed by 1 base and J by 5 bases, leaving 11 bases between them. Germline CDR1 reads LNHNV; CDR2 reads YYDKDF (reference sequence). The CDR3 spells CATSRVAGVNEKLFF. CDR3 bases: TGTGCCACCAGCAGAGTTGCAGGAGTAAATGAAAAACTGTTTTTT.

The V and J genes are TRBV28 and TRBJ2-7; 10 bases map to TRBD2. After removal of 5 bases from V and 6 bases from J, the junction contained 10 bases not matched to a gene. This CDR3 contains 15 residues. Germline values: CDR1 MDHEN, CDR2 SYDVKM. Written as DNA, the CDR3 is TGTGCCAGCAGTCACCGAGCGGGAGGGCCTGGCGAGCAGTACTTC. Translated, it gives CASSHRAGGPGEQYF.

The chain carries TRBV2 and TRBJ1-1; D is unclear. V dropped 8 bases and J dropped 6 bases, with 22 bases sitting between them. The CDR3 sequence is 15 residues long. Germline V gene sequence: CDR1 SNHLY, CDR2 FYNNEI. CDR3 sequence reads: CASEVNPVLFSEAFF. The CDR3 coding sequence is TGTGCCAGCGAAGTGAACCCAGTTCTTTTTTCTGAAGCTTTCTTT. The full variable domain, with the rest looked up from reference TRBV2 and TRBJ1-1, is EPEVTQTPSHQVTQMGQEVILRCVPISNHLYFYWYRQILGQKVEFLVSFYNNEISEKSEIFDDQFSVERPDGSNFTLKIRSTKLEDSAMYFCASEVNPVLFSEAFFGQGTRLTVV.

The chain uses TRBV7-9 and TRBJ2-1, with D uncertain. Trimming took 2 bases from V and 7 from J, leaving 9 bases between them. Germline assignment: CDR1 SEHNR and CDR2 FQNEAQ (reference sequence). The CDR3 extends over 13 amino acids. Here the CDR3 reads CASSLPSRNEQFF. Here the CDR3 DNA reads TGTGCCAGCAGCTTACCGTCGCGTAATGAGCAGTTCTTC.

With respect to this clone: The same CDR3 is also encoded by other DNA sequences in this sample. The J gene is TRBJ1-4, the V gene TRBV2; tentatively, D is TRBD1 (5 bases). V was clipped by 4 bases and J by 6 bases, with 15 bases between them. Germline CDR1 SNHLY, CDR2 FYNNEI. This CDR3 is 15 amino acids long. CDR3 DNA: TGTGCCAGCAGTGGTTTGGAGGGGTGGCATGAAAAACTGTTTTTT. It translates to CASSGLEGWHEKLFF.

This sequence joins TRBV4-1 and TRBJ2-7; D not resolved. V shed 1 base and J shed 4 bases, with 8 bases lying between them. Germline-derived CDR1 and CDR2 are MGHRA and YSYEKL. The CDR3 consists of 13 residues. CDR3 DNA sequence: TGCGCCAGCAGCCAAGTAACCCAGTACGAGCAGTACTTC. This sequence encodes CASSQVTQYEQYF.

The V gene is TRBV7-6, the J gene TRBJ2-7, with TRBD1 as a possible D gene (6 bases). The CDR3 consists of 14 residues. Germline V lookup: CDR1 SGHVS, CDR2 FNYEAQ. V was trimmed by 1 base and J by 0 bases, leaving 7 bases between them. The CDR3 nucleotides read TGTGCCAGCAGCTTAGGGGGGCGCTCCTACGAGCAGTACTTC. Translation gives CASSLGGRSYEQYF.

The V and J genes are TRBV2 and TRBJ2-1; D may be TRBD1 (6 bases). V was trimmed by 2 bases and J by 8 bases, leaving 25 bases between them. This CDR3 is built from 18 residues. Germline-derived CDR1 and CDR2 are SNHLY and FYNNEI. The CDR3 is CASSESRMDGTFRDEQFF. DNA for the CDR3: TGTGCCAGCAGTGAATCGAGAATGGACGGGACATTTCGCGATGAGCAGTTCTTC. The full variable domain, rest sourced from reference TRBV2 and TRBJ2-1, is EPEVTQTPSHQVTQMGQEVILRCVPISNHLYFYWYRQILGQKVEFLVSFYNNEISEKSEIFDDQFSVERPDGSNFTLKIRSTKLEDSAMYFCASSESRMDGTFRDEQFFGPGTRLTVL.

The chain is built from TRBV30 and TRBJ1-5; no clear D gene. Per germline, CDR1 GTSNPN and CDR2 SVGIG (reference sequence). This CDR3 has 14 amino acids. Trimming removed 1 base from V and 1 base from J, with 8 bases in between. CDR3 in amino acids: CAWSARGSNQPQHF. The CDR3, as DNA: TGTGCCTGGAGTGCACGAGGGAGCAATCAGCCCCAGCATTTT.

The chain is built from TRBV28 and TRBJ2-3; D is uncertain. Trimming took 5 bases from V and 0 from J, leaving 9 bases between them. Germline CDR1 reads MDHEN; CDR2 reads SYDVKM. The CDR3 spans 14 residues. This CDR3 is CASSIRRSTDTQYF. CDR3 DNA: TGTGCCAGCAGTATCCGACGGAGCACAGATACGCAGTATTTT.

This clone appeared a single time. The J gene is TRBJ1-3, the V gene TRBV6-5, with TRBD1 as a possible D gene (5 bases). Germline CDR1 MNHEY, CDR2 SVGAGI. With 2 bases removed from V and 0 bases from J, the gap between germline ends came to 8 bases. The CDR3 length is 15 residues. In DNA form, the CDR3 reads TGTGCCAGCAGTTACGATGGGGGCTCTGGAAACACCATATATTTT. Its protein is CASSYDGGSGNTIYF.

This chain links TRBV5-6 with TRBJ2-4, with D unclear. CDR1 is SGHDT and CDR2 is YYEEEE in the germline V gene. The V gene lost 3 bases and the J gene lost 0 bases, with 10 bases spanning the gap. The CDR3 spans 15 residues. The CDR3 DNA reads TGTGCCAGCAGCTCTGACTTTCTAGCCAAAAACATTCAGTACTTC. This translates into CASSSDFLAKNIQYF.

The rearrangement links TRBV11-2 to TRBJ2-5; D is perhaps TRBD1 or TRBD2 (5 bases each). Germline V gene data show CDR1 as SGHAT and CDR2 as FQNNGV. The V end lost 5 bases, the J end lost 5 bases, and 12 bases lay between the germline ends. The CDR3 spans 13 residues. The DNA for the CDR3 is TGTGCCAGCAGCGGACGGGGCCGGGAGACCCAGTACTTC. Amino acid sequence: CASSGRGRETQYF.

The V and J genes are TRBV15 and TRBJ2-5; 12 bases line up with TRBD2. TRBJ2-7 explains the end of the DNA better; the J call may be wrong. CDR3 length: 23 residues. Germline lookup yields CDR1 LNHNV and CDR2 YYDKDF (reference sequence). The CDR3 here is CATSRDWELAGGPSAVGSYEQYF. The CDR3 coding sequence is TGTGCCACCAGCAGAGATTGGGAGCTAGCGGGGGGGCCCTCGGCAGTAGGATCCTACGAGCAGTACTTC.

J is TRBJ2-7 and V is TRBV7-9; D is tentatively TRBD1 or TRBD2 (5 bases each). Germline lookup yields CDR1 SEHNR and CDR2 FQNEAQ (reference sequence). This CDR3 spans 14 amino acids. V was pared by 5 bases and J by 1 base, with 12 bases between. CDR3 sequence: CASSPWDASYEQYF. CDR3 DNA: TGTGCCAGCAGCCCCTGGGACGCATCCTACGAGCAGTACTTC.

J is TRBJ1-2 and V is TRBV5-1; 9 nucleotides match TRBD1. Looked up from germline, CDR1 is SGHRS and CDR2 is YFSETQ. Trimming took 4 bases from V and 7 from J; bases not matched to a gene: 8. The CDR3 consists of 14 residues. The CDR3 protein is CASSQDRGISGYTF. In DNA form, the CDR3 reads TGCGCCAGCAGCCAAGACAGGGGGATCAGTGGCTACACCTTC.

V and J are TRBV9 and TRBJ2-7, with 7 nucleotides matching TRBD2. With V trimmed by 4 bases and J by 7 bases, 2 bases remained unmatched. CDR3 length equals 11 residues. Germline loops: CDR1 SGDLS, CDR2 YYNGEE. For the CDR3, the DNA is TGTGCCAGCAGCTTCGGGGGGGAGCAGTACTTC. Translation gives CASSFGGEQYF.

This rearrangement joins TRBV19 to TRBJ2-1; 9 positions match TRBD2. In germline, CDR1 is LNHDA, CDR2 SQIVND (reference sequence). This CDR3 is 15 amino acids long. V trimming: 1 base; J trimming: 9 bases; junction bases outside the gene matches: 7. For the CDR3, the DNA is TGTGCCAGTAGTATAGGAGGCGGGGGGGGAGGTGAGCAGTTCTTC. Protein: CASSIGGGGGGEQFF.

This chain connects TRBV27 to TRBJ1-5; 7 bases are shared with TRBD1. V gave up 1 base and J gave up 4 bases; unmatched junction bases: 4. The germline V gene has CDR1 MNHEY and CDR2 SMNVEV (reference sequence). This CDR3 region has 15 residues. In DNA, the CDR3 is TGTGCCAGCAGTTTATTTGCAGGGGGAAATCAGCCCCAGCATTTT. Translated, it gives CASSLFAGGNQPQHF.

This clone was detected only once. The chain recombines TRBV7-9 with TRBJ2-1, with 9 bases fitting TRBD2. The germline V gene has CDR1 SEHNR and CDR2 FQNEAQ (reference sequence). The CDR3 spans 15 residues. Trimming at V came to 4 bases and at J to 6 bases, leaving 7 bases not matched to a gene. Here the CDR3 DNA reads TGTGCCAGCAGCTCCCCGGGCGGGGGGGCCAATGAGCAGTTCTTC. It specifies CASSSPGGGANEQFF.

This chain joins TRBV6-6 and TRBJ2-7; 10 positions match TRBD1. With 7 bases clipped from V and 0 bases from J, the junction kept 6 bases outside the gene matches. Germline V lookup: CDR1 MNHNY, CDR2 SVGAGI (reference sequence). The CDR3 spans 15 residues. CDR3 in amino acids: CASTPDRGLSYEQYF. CDR3 nucleotides: TGTGCCAGCACCCCAGACAGGGGGCTCTCCTACGAGCAGTACTTC.

This clone was found once. This chain links TRBV18 with TRBJ2-5; perhaps TRBD2 as D (6 bases). Germline V gene data show CDR1 as KGHSH and CDR2 as LQKENI. The CDR3 contains 14 residues. The ends were cut back, 3 bases at V and 1 base at J, with 9 bases in the middle. The CDR3 is CASSPGGTQETQYF. The CDR3 coding sequence is TGTGCCAGCTCACCCGGAGGGACCCAAGAGACCCAGTACTTC. Complete variable domain (other parts from reference TRBV18 and TRBJ2-5): NAGVMQNPRHLVRRRGQEARLRCSPMKGHSHVYWYRQLPEEGLKFMVYLQKENIIDESGMPKERFSAEFPKEGPSILRIQQVVRGDSAAYFCASSPGGTQETQYFGPGTRLLVL.